The next 4 T cell receptor beta chains were all read from a single sample in a study of OX40 agonist ivuxolimab in advanced cancers. Measured with immunoSEQ multiplex PCR; TCRdb has only the in-frame clones, and not every one. In the table there are 30,000 to 40,000 clones, 82% of which are singletons. The specimen was CD4+ or CD8+ T cells sorted from blood, collected in a trial of the OX40 agonist ivuxolimab. The receptors here all came from an adult with an advanced solid tumor such as melanoma, head and neck, liver or kidney cancer.

This rearrangement joins TRBV6-1 to TRBJ1-5; TRBD1 aligns across 10 bases. The germline V gene has CDR1 MNHNS and CDR2 SASEGT. The CDR3 is made up of 16 amino acids. V dropped 4 bases and J dropped 4; count of bases not matched to a gene: 7. CDR3 loop: CASSALAGQGNQPQHF. CDR3 nucleotide sequence: TGTGCCAGCAGTGCCCTTGCGGGACAGGGGAATCAGCCCCAGCATTTT.

The V and J genes are TRBV5-1 and TRBJ2-1, with D possibly being TRBD1 or TRBD2 (5 bases each). From germline, CDR1 is SGHRS and CDR2 YFSETQ. The CDR3 length is 14 residues. V was cut by 5 bases and J by 10 bases, with 19 bases left in between. CDR3 DNA sequence: TGCGCCAGCAGGGGGCCGGGATCAAAAGAGGAGCAGTTCTTC. It is translated as CASRGPGSKEEQFF.

This clone appeared once. The J gene is TRBJ1-3, the V gene TRBV5-1; no clear D gene. Deletions cut 3 bases from V and 0 bases from J, with 10 bases between. The CDR3 is 15 residues long. Germline V gives CDR1 SGHRS, CDR2 YFSETQ. Here the CDR3 reads CASSYDGDSGNTIYF. CDR3 DNA: TGCGCCAGCAGCTACGACGGTGACTCTGGAAACACCATATATTTT.

This clone was seen only once. The rearrangement joins TRBV7-3 to TRBJ1-3; 9 bases are shared with TRBD1. This CDR3 has 18 residues. J lost 2 bases, V lost 4 bases, and 12 bases had no gene match. The germline V gene encodes CDR1 SGHTA and CDR2 FQGTGA. The CDR3 DNA reads TGTGCCAGCAGCTACCGCGAACCGACAGGGGGGACTGGAAACACCATATATTTT. Translated: CASSYREPTGGTGNTIYF.